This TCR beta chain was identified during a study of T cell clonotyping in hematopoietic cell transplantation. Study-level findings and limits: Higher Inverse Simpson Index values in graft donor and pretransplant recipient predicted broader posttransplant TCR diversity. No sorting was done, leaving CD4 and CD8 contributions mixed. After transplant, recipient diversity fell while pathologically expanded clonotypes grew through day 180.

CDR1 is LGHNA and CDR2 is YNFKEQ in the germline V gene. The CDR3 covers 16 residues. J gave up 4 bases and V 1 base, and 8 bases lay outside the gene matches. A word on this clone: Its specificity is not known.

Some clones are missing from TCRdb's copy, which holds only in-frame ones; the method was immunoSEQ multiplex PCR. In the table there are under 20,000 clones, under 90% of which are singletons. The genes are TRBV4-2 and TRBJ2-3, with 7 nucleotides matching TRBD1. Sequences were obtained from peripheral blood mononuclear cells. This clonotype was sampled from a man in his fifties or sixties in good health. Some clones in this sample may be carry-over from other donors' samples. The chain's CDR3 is CASSQVDRDVSDTQYF. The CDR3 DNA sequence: TGTGCCAGCAGCCAAGTTGACAGGGACGTTTCAGATACGCAGTATTTT.